A selection of T cell receptor beta chains follows, all from one sample in a study of cytomegalovirus exposure and HLA in healthy donors. TCRdb's table, derived via immunoSEQ multiplex PCR, lists solely in-frame clones and lacks some. The table shows roughly 120,000 clones, with just under 75% occurring only once. Source material: PBMCs. The receptors here all came from a man aged 55-75 years in good health and CMV-seropositive. The CDR3 runs from the conserved cysteine through the conserved F or W. Each record gives: clone size, J gene, D gene, V gene, CDR3 protein, CDR3 DNA. The D gene is left open where the match is weak. Clone size is given for some rows only: seen once, a few or many times, or a class if the clone is expanded.

once,TRBJ2-5,-,TRBV5-4,CASRGEYQETQYF,TGTGCCAGCAGAGGAGAGTACCAAGAGACCCAGTACTTC
-,TRBJ1-6,-,TRBV5-4,CASSLAGGAPSALHF,TGTGCCAGCAGCTTGGCGGGAGGGGCGCCTTCGGCCCTCCACTTT
-,TRBJ2-3,-,TRBV19,CASSGTGTSTDTQYF,TGTGCCAGTAGTGGAACGGGGACTAGCACAGATACGCAGTATTTT
-,TRBJ1-2,-,TRBV5-6,CASSSGGANYGYTF,TGTGCCAGCAGCTCCGGGGGAGCTAACTATGGCTACACCTTC
-,TRBJ2-7,TRBD1,TRBV6-5,CASRDRNYEQYF,TGTGCCAGCAGGGACAGGAACTACGAGCAGTACTTC
-,TRBJ2-3,-,TRBV6-6,CASRTGSGPDTQYF,TGTGCCAGCAGAACAGGGTCTGGGCCAGATACGCAGTATTTT
-,TRBJ1-1,TRBD1,TRBV13,CASSLYQTGTAAFF,TGTGCCAGCAGCTTATATCAGACAGGGACGGCAGCTTTCTTT
-,TRBJ1-5,-,TRBV30,CAWGDTADQPQHF,TGTGCCTGGGGTGACACAGCGGATCAGCCCCAGCATTTT
-,TRBJ1-1,-,TRBV30,CAWGVAGGIYAFF,TGTGCCTGGGGAGTCGCGGGGGGAATTTACGCTTTCTTT
-,TRBJ2-7,TRBD1,TRBV5-1,CASSIPTGEWHEQYF,TGCGCCAGCAGTATCCCCACAGGGGAGTGGCACGAGCAGTACTTC
few,TRBJ2-7,-,TRBV6-1,CASSEEGLPGYEQYF,TGTGCCAGCAGTGAGGAGGGTCTCCCTGGATACGAGCAGTACTTC
-,TRBJ1-1,-,TRBV28,CASSSARFEAFF,TGTGCCAGCAGCTCCGCGCGCTTTGAAGCTTTCTTT
-,TRBJ2-4,-,TRBV4-1,CASSQESARKNIQYF,TGCGCCAGCAGCCAAGAGTCCGCTAGGAAAAACATTCAGTACTTC
-,TRBJ1-4,-,TRBV7-9,CSSGVPGEKLFF,TGTTCCAGCGGCGTACCGGGGGAAAAACTGTTTTTT
-,TRBJ1-5,-,TRBV11-2,CASSDILSNQPQHF,TGTGCCAGCTCGGACATTCTGAGCAATCAGCCCCAGCATTTT
once,TRBJ1-1,-,TRBV5-5,CASSLVYRVDAFF,TGTGCCAGCAGCTTGGTATACAGGGTCGACGCTTTCTTT
-,TRBJ1-2,-,TRBV30,CACPPPGDYGYPF,TGTGCCTGCCCCCCTCCAGGGGACTATGGCTACCCCTTC
-,TRBJ1-1,TRBD1,TRBV28,CASSFPTGGVKKAFF,TGTGCCAGCAGTTTCCCGACAGGGGGTGTGAAAAAAGCTTTCTTT
-,TRBJ2-3,-,TRBV15,CATSRVAVSRGTDTQYF,TGTGCCACCAGCAGAGTAGCCGTCTCCAGGGGTACAGATACGCAGTATTTT
-,TRBJ2-1,TRBD1,TRBV30,CAWSGTGGNEQFF,TGTGCCTGGAGTGGGACAGGGGGCAATGAGCAGTTCTTC
once,TRBJ1-2,-,TRBV29-1,CSVSGEGYGYTF,TGCAGCGTTTCGGGTGAAGGATATGGCTACACCTTC
-,TRBJ1-6,-,TRBV19,CASREGTSSYNSPLHF,TGTGCCAGCCGCGAGGGAACTAGCTCCTATAATTCACCCCTCCACTTT
-,TRBJ1-1,TRBD1,TRBV7-9,CASSPRQGSMNTEAFF,TGTGCCAGCAGCCCCCGACAGGGCTCGATGAACACTGAAGCTTTCTTT
few,TRBJ2-5,TRBD1,TRBV11-1,CASSLGQNFAETQYF,TGTGCCAGCAGCTTGGGACAGAATTTTGCAGAGACCCAGTACTTC
-,TRBJ2-5,-,TRBV5-1,CASSPGPGEETQYF,TGCGCCAGCAGCCCCGGACCCGGGGAGGAGACCCAGTACTTC
-,TRBJ1-2,-,TRBV5-1,CASSLDGGNYGYTF,TGCGCCAGCAGCTTGGACGGCGGTAACTATGGCTACACCTTC
-,TRBJ2-2,TRBD2,TRBV7-2,CASSLAGGGAGGELFF,TGTGCCAGCAGCTTAGCGGGCGGGGGGGCCGGCGGGGAGCTGTTTTTT
few,TRBJ2-7,-,TRBV28,CASSLNTGGDYEQYF,TGTGCCAGCAGTTTAAATACAGGAGGGGACTACGAGCAGTACTTC
-,TRBJ2-7,TRBD1,TRBV28,CASSGGQGGIYEQYF,TGTGCCAGCAGTGGAGGACAGGGGGGAATCTACGAGCAGTACTTC
-,TRBJ1-1,-,TRBV28,CASSSLVNTEAFF,TGTGCCAGCAGTTCCTTAGTGAACACTGAAGCTTTCTTT
few,TRBJ2-1,TRBD2,TRBV6-8,CAKKVAGGDYNEQFF,TGTGCCAAAAAAGTAGCGGGGGGCGACTACAATGAGCAGTTCTTC
-,TRBJ2-5,-,TRBV5-1,CASRTQVTQETQYF,TGCGCCAGTAGAACGCAGGTAACCCAAGAGACCCAGTACTTC
few,TRBJ1-6,-,TRBV5-4,CASSPRVSNSPLHF,TGTGCCAGCAGCCCCAGGGTTTCTAATTCACCCCTCCACTTT
-,TRBJ2-1,-,TRBV5-8,CASSSLGARNEQFF,TGTGCCAGCAGCTCTTTGGGGGCCCGTAATGAGCAGTTCTTC
-,TRBJ2-7,TRBD2,TRBV5-1,CASSTVSGAYTSYEQYF,TGCGCCAGCAGCACAGTTAGCGGGGCCTACACCTCCTACGAGCAGTACTTC
-,TRBJ2-7,TRBD1,TRBV7-3,CASSLLHRGNEQYF,TGTGCCAGCAGCTTACTTCACAGGGGCAACGAGCAGTACTTC
once,TRBJ2-7,TRBD2,TRBV30,CAWSSGGGYEQYF,TGTGCCTGGAGTAGCGGGGGGGGCTACGAGCAGTACTTC
few,TRBJ1-2,TRBD1,TRBV19,CATSARDRAYGYTF,TGTGCCACCAGTGCCCGGGACAGGGCCTATGGCTACACCTTC
-,TRBJ1-2,-,TRBV4-1,CASSPLDRSNYGYTF,TGCGCCAGCAGCCCTCTCGACAGGTCAAACTATGGCTACACCTTC
-,TRBJ1-6,-,TRBV6-5,CASSALDTINSPLHF,TGTGCCAGCAGTGCTCTGGACACAATTAATTCACCCCTCCACTTT